This T cell receptor (beta chain) derives from a study of blood T cell repertoires in COVID-19. Study-level background: Acute and convalescent COVID-19 specimens originated in the United States, Italy and Spain.

In the study's own analysis: The assay estimated nucleated cells by amplifying reference gene primers. The protocol was immunoSEQ multiplex PCR, while the TCRdb copy is restricted to in-frame clones and leaves out a portion. V and J calls and clone size are as listed in that table; D and trimming were resolved from the DNA. Of roughly 150,000 clones detected, 80% appear once; the ten largest clones hold 5%. Germline-derived CDR1 and CDR2 are KGHSH and LQKENI. The CDR3 has 16 amino acids. Trimming pared 3 bases from V and 6 bases from J, leaving 18 bases between. The source material was peripheral blood. The chain uses TRBV18 and TRBJ1-5; D ambiguous. The receptor was derived from a woman between 50 and 59 years old with acute or convalescent COVID-19. The CDR3 sequence: CASSPPSRASGQPQHF. CDR3 bases: TGTGCCAGCTCACCTCCCTCGAGGGCGTCAGGTCAGCCCCAGCATTTT. The whole variable domain, filled in from reference TRBV18 and TRBJ1-5, reads NAGVMQNPRHLVRRRGQEARLRCSPMKGHSHVYWYRQLPEEGLKFMVYLQKENIIDESGMPKERFSAEFPKEGPSILRIQQVVRGDSAAYFCASSPPSRASGQPQHFGDGTRLSIL.